This T cell receptor beta chain came from a study of CD8 T cells in ankylosing spondylitis. CDR3 length equals 17 residues. CDR1 is SGDLS and CDR2 is YYNGEE in the germline V gene. V lost 0 bases and J 0 bases, leaving 16 bases between the germline ends. Study-level points and caveats: Within matched ankylosing spondylitis synovial fluid, disease-linked clones were reportedly significantly enriched. Disease-associated clonotypes exhibited CD8+ identity and were relatively infrequent in peripheral blood. Several highly homologous variants made up a TCR beta motif, and this motif appeared characteristic of ankylosing spondylitis blood.

Quantitative 5'-RACE with molecular barcodes generated TCR beta libraries. MiXCR, run by TCRdb on the 5' RACE reads, gives a single entry per CDR3 protein. This table holds approximately 200,000 distinct CDR3 sequences, 10% to 15% found once. This clonotype was recorded many times. Its antigen remains unknown. Sequences were obtained from blood, either unsorted or a sorted T cell fraction (not recorded which). The V gene is TRBV9, the J gene TRBJ2-7, with D possibly TRBD2 on 5 matching bases. The TCR was taken from a female donor with ankylosing spondylitis or in good health (not recorded which). The CDR3 loop reads CASSVGVEAVVSYEQYF. The CDR3 bases are TGTGCCAGCAGCGTAGGGGTTGAAGCGGTCGTCTCCTACGAGCAGTACTTC.